This TCR beta chain was captured in a study of blood T cell repertoires in COVID-19. Study in general: In each case, the material was cDNA or gDNA derived from T cells, B-cell-depleted T cells, or PBMCs.

Followed over time, Seattle patients had been enrolled while infection was active. Germline V lookup: CDR1 SGHTS, CDR2 YDEGEE. V was pared by 4 bases and J by 11 bases, with 12 bases between. The CDR3 sequence is 11 residues long. Authors' data handling: Amplification of reference gene primers was used by the study to estimate nucleated cell counts. Libraries were prepared by immunoSEQ multiplex PCR; TCRdb keeps only in-frame clonotypes and omits some of them. The D gene and trimming were derived from the DNA, and the V and J assignments and clone size from that table. The table has roughly 160,000 clones, more than 85% seen once.

The source material was peripheral blood. The origin of this receptor is a man aged 55 to 70 with COVID-19, enrolled during active disease. This chain links TRBV5-8 with TRBJ1-1; D may be TRBD1 (5 bases). The CDR3: CASSPRQIAFF. The CDR3 coding sequence is TGTGCCAGCAGCCCCCGACAGATTGCTTTCTTT.